This TCR beta chain was found in a study of cytomegalovirus exposure and HLA in healthy donors. The PCR made use of 60 Vbeta and 13 Jbeta primers. TCRdb's table, derived via immunoSEQ multiplex PCR, lists solely in-frame clones and lacks some. The repertoire holds about 160,000 clones, with over 60% as singletons. The V end lost 0 bases, the J end lost 4 bases, and 10 bases lay between the germline ends. The CDR3 sequence is 14 residues long. Germline-derived CDR1 and CDR2 are SGDLS and YYNGEE. V and J are TRBV9 and TRBJ1-1, with D possibly matching TRBD1 (6 bases). Source material: PBMCs. This receptor was obtained from a woman aged 40 to 50 in good health and CMV-seronegative. CDR3 nucleotide sequence: TGTGCCAGCAGCGTAGGCAACAGGGCCACTGAAGCTTTCTTT. This gives the protein CASSVGNRATEAFF.